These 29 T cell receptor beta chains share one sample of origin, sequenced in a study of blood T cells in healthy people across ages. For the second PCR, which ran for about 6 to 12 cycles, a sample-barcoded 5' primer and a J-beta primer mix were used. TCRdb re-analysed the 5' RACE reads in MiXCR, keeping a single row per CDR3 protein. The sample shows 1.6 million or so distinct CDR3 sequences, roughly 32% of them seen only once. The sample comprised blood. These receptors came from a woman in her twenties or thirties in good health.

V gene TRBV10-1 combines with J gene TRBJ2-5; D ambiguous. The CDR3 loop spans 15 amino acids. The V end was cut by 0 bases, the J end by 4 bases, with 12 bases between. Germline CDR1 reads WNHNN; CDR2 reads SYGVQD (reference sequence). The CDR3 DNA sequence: TGCGCCAGCAGTGAGTCTAGCAAAGGTCGAGAGACCCAGTACTTC. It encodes CASSESSKGRETQYF.

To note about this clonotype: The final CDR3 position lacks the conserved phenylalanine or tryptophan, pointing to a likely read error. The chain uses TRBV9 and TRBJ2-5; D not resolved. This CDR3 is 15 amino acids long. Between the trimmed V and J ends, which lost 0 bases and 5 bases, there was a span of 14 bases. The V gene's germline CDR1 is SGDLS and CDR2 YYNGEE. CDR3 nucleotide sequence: TGTGCCAGCAGCGTAGCTGGGAACCCAACGGAGACCCAGTACCTC. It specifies CASSVAGNPTETQYL.

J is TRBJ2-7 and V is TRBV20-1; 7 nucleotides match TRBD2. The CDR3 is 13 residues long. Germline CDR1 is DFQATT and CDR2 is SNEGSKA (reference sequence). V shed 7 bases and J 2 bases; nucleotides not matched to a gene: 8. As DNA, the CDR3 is TGCAGTGTTAAGTGGGCGGGAGCCTACGAGCAGTACTTC. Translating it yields CSVKWAGAYEQYF.

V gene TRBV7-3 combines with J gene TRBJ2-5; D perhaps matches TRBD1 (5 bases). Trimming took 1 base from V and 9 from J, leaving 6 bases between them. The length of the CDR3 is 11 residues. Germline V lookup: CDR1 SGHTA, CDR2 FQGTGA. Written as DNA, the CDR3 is TGTGCCAGCAGCTTAAAAGGGGCCCAGTACTTC. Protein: CASSLKGAQYF.

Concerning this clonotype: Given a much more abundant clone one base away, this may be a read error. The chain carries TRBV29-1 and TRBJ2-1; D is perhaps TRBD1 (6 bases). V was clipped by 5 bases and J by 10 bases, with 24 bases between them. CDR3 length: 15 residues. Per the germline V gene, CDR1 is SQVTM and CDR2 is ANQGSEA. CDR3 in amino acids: CSVSSQGINPYEQFF. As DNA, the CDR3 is TGCAGCGTTTCAAGCCAGGGGATCAACCCTTACGAGCAGTTCTTC.

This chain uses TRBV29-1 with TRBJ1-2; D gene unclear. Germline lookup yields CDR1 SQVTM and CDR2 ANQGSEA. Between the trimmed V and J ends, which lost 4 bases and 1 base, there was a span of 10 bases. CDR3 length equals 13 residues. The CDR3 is CSVVGVGNYGYTF. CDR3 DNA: TGCAGCGTTGTCGGGGTGGGTAACTATGGCTACACCTTC.

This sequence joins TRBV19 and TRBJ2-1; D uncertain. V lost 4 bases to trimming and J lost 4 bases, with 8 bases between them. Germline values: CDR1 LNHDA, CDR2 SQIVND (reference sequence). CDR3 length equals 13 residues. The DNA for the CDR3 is TGTGCCAGTAGTAGAGTAGAGTACAATGAGCAGTTCTTC. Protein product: CASSRVEYNEQFF.

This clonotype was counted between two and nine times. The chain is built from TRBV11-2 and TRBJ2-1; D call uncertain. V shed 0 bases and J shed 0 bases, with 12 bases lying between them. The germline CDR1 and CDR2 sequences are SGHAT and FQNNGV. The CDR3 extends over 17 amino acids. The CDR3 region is CASSLDYATFSYNEQFF. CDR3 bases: TGTGCCAGCAGCTTAGATTACGCGACCTTCTCCTACAATGAGCAGTTCTTC.

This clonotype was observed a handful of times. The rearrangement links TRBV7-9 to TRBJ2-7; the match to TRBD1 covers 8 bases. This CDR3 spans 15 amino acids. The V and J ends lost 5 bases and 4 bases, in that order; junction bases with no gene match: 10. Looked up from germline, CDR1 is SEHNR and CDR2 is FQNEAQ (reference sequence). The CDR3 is CASSGWGDRSYEQYF. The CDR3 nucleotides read TGTGCCAGCAGCGGATGGGGGGACAGGAGTTACGAGCAGTACTTC.

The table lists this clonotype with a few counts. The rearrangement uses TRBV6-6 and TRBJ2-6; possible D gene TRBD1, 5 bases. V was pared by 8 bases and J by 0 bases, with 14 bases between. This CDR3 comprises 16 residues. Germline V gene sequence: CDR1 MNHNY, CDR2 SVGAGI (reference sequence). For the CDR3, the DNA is TGTGCCAGCTCCCCAGGGCTGAGCTCTGGGGCCAACGTCCTGACTTTC. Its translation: CASSPGLSSGANVLTF.

CDR3 coding DNA: TGCAGCGTGGGGGGGCAGGAGAGTGGCTACACCTTC. Protein product: CSVGGQESGYTF. The chain recombines TRBV29-1 with TRBJ1-2, with D possibly matching TRBD1 (6 bases). Germline loops: CDR1 SQVTM, CDR2 ANQGSEA. V lost 6 bases to trimming and J lost 7 bases, with 15 bases between them. The CDR3 has 12 amino acids.

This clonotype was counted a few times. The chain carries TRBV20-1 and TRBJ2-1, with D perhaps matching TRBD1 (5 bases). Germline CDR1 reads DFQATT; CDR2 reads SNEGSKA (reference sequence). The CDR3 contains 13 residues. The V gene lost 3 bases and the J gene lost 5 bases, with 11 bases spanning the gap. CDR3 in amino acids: CSARRTMDNEQFF. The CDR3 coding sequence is TGCAGTGCTAGGAGGACAATGGACAATGAGCAGTTCTTC.

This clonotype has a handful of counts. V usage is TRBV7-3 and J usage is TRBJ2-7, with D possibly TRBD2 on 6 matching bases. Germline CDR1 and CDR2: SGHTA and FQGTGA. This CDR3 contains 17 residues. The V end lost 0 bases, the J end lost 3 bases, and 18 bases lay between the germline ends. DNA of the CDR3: TGTGCCAGCAGCTTAACACCCTGGGCGGAGGGTTACTACGAGCAGTACTTC. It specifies CASSLTPWAEGYYEQYF.

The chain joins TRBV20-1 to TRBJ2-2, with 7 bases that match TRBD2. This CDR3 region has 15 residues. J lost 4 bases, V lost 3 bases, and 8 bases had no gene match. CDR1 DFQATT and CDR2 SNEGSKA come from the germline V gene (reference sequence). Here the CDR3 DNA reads TGCAGTGCTAGGGCGGGGGTGGAGAGCACCGGGGAGCTGTTTTTT. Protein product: CSARAGVESTGELFF.

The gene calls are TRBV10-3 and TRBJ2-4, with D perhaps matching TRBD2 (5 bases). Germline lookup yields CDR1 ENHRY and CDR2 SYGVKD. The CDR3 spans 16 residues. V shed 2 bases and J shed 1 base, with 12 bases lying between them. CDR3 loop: CAISERVSGAKNIQYF. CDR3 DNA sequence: TGTGCCATCAGTGAGAGGGTAAGCGGCGCCAAAAACATTCAGTACTTC.

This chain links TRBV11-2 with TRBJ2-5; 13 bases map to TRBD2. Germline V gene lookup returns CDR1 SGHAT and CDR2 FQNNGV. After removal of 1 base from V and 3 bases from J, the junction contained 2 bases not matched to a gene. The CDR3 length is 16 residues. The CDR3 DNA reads TGTGCCAGCAGCTTAGGGGGACTAGCGGGGAAAGAGACCCAGTACTTC. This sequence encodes CASSLGGLAGKETQYF.

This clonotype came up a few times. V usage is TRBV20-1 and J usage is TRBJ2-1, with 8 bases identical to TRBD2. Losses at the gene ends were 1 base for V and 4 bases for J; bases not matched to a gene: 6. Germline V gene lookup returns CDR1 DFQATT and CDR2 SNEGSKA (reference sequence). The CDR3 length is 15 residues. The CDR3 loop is CSARVRGGRYNEQFF. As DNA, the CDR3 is TGCAGTGCTAGAGTTCGGGGGGGCCGGTACAATGAGCAGTTCTTC.

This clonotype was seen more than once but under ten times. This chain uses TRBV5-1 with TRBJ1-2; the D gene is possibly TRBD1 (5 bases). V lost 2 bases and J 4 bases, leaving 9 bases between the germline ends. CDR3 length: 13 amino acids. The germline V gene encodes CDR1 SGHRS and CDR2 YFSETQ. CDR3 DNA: TGCGCCAGCAGCTTCGACAGAGTCTATGGCTACACCTTC. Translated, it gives CASSFDRVYGYTF.

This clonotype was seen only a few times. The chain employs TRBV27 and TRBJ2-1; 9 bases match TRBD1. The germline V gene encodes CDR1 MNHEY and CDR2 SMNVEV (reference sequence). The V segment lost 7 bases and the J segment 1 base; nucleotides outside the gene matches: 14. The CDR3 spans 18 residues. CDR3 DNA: TGTGCCAGCACCCGGGACAGGGAGGGGGCTCGTTCCTACAATGAGCAGTTCTTC. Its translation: CASTRDREGARSYNEQFF.

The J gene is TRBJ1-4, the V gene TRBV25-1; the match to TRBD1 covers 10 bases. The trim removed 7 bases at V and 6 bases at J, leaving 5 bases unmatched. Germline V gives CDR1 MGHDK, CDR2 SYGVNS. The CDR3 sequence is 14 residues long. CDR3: CASTTGGSDEKLFF. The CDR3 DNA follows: TGTGCCAGCACGACAGGGGGCTCGGATGAAAAACTGTTTTTT.

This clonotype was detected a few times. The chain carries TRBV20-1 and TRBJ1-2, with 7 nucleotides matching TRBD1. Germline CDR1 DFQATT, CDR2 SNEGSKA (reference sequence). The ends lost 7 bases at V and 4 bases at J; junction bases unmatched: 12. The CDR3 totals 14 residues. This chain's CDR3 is CSVLQKQGSYGYTF. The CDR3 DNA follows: TGCAGTGTTCTTCAGAAACAGGGGTCCTATGGCTACACCTTC.

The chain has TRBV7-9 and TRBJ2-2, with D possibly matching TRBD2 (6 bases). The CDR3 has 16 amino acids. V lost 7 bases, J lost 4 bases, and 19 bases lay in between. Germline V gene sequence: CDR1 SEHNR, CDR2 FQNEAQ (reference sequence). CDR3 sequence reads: CASTTIRGSGTGELFF. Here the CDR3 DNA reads TGTGCCAGCACCACTATTCGGGGGTCGGGCACCGGGGAGCTGTTTTTT.

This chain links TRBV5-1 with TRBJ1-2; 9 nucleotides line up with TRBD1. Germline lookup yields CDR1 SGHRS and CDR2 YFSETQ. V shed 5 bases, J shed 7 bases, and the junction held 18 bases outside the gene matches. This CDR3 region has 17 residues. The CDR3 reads CASSAPLGTGGTGGYTF. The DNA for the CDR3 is TGCGCCAGCAGTGCTCCATTGGGAACAGGGGGCACTGGTGGCTACACCTTC. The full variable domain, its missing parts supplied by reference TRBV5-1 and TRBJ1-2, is KAGVTQTPRYLIKTRGQQVTLSCSPISGHRSVSWYQQTPGQGLQFLFEYFSETQRNKGNFPGRFSGRQFSNSRSEMNVSTLELGDSALYLCASSAPLGTGGTGGYTFGSGTRLTVV.

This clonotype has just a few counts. The CDR3 DNA is TGTGCCTGGACTGCGACTGACAGGGGGGTCGACGAGCAGTACTTC. It specifies CAWTATDRGVDEQYF. The V and J genes are TRBV30 and TRBJ2-7; 9 nucleotides match TRBD1. With 4 bases clipped from V and 5 bases from J, the junction kept 12 bases outside the gene matches. The germline V gene encodes CDR1 GTSNPN and CDR2 SVGIG (reference sequence). The CDR3 length is 15 residues.

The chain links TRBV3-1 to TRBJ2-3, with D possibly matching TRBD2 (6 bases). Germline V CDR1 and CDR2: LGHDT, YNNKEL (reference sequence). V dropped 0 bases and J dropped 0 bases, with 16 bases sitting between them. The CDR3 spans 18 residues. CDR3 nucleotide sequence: TGTGCCAGCAGCCAAGAAGGATACGGGGGACCTAGCACAGATACGCAGTATTTT. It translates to CASSQEGYGGPSTDTQYF.

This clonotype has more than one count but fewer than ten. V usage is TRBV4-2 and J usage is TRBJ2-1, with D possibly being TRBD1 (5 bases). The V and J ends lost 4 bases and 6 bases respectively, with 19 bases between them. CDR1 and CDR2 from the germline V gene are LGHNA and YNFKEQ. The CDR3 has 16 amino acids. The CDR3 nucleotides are TGTGCCAGCAGCCCTGCTAGGGGATACTTTACCAATGAGCAGTTCTTC. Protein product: CASSPARGYFTNEQFF.

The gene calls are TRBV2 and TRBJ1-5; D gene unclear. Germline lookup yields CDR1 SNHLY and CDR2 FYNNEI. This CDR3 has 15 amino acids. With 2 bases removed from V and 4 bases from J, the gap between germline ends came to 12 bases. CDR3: CASSESGRENQPQHF. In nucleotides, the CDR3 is TGTGCCAGCAGTGAAAGCGGGAGGGAGAATCAGCCCCAGCATTTT.

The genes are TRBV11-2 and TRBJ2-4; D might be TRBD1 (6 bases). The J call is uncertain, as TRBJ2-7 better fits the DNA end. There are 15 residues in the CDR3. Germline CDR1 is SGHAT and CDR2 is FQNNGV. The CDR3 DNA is TGTGCCAGCAGCTTAGTGTGGGGGCAGAGCTACGAGCAGTACTTC. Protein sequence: CASSLVWGQSYEQYF.

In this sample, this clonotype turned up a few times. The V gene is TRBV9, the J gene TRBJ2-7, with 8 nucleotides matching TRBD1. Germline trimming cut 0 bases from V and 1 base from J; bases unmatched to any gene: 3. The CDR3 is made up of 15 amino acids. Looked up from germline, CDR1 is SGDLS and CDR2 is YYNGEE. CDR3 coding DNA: TGTGCCAGCAGCGTAGCCGGGACAGGATCCTACGAGCAGTACTTC. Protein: CASSVAGTGSYEQYF. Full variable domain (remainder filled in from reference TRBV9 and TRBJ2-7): DSGVTQTPKHLITATGQRVTLRCSPRSGDLSVYWYQQSLDQGLQFLIQYYNGEERAKGNILERFSAQQFPDLHSELNLSSLELGDSALYFCASSVAGTGSYEQYFGPGTRLTVT.